This TCR beta chain was profiled in a study of cytomegalovirus exposure and HLA in healthy donors. Findings and limits, study-wide: Fewer than 20,000 TCR beta sequences were associated with HLA alleles at 0.05 false discovery rate in a later analysis.

Unrecorded immune exposure was likely among donors, who were nominally healthy when sampled. CDR1 WNHNN and CDR2 SYGVQD come from the germline V gene (reference sequence). CDR3 size: 14 residues. The V end lost 3 bases, the J end lost 2 bases, and 10 bases lay between the germline ends. To note about this clone: Antigen unknown.

Amplification used 60 Vbeta primers and 13 Jbeta primers. Data came from immunoSEQ multiplex PCR; TCRdb stores just in-frame clones and leaves some out. This table holds around 100,000 clones, about four fifths found once. The chain links TRBV10-1 to TRBJ1-2; D remains ambiguous. Sequencing was performed on PBMCs. The sequence derives from a female donor in good health and CMV-seropositive. The CDR3 region has the DNA TGCGCCAGCAGTGATCAAGGAGTCAACTATGGCTACACCTTC. Its translation: CASSDQGVNYGYTF.